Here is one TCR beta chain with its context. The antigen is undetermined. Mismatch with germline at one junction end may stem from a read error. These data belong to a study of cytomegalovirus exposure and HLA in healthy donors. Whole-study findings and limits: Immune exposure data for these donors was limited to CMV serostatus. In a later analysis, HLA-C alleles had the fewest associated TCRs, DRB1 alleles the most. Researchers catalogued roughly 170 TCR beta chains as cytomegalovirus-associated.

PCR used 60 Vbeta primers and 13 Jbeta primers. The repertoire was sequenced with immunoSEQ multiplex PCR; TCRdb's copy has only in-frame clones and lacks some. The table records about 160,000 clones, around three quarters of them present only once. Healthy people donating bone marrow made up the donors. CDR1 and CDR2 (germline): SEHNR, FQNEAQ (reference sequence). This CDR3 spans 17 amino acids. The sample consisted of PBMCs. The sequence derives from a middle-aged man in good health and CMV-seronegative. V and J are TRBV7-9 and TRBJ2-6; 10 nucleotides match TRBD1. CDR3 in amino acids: CASSRGTGVAGANGLTF. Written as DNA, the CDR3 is TGTGCCAGCAGCCGCGGGACAGGGGTCGCTGGGGCCAACGGCCTGACTTTC.